This T cell receptor (beta chain) derives from a study of CD8 T cells in Susac syndrome. Study observations and caveats: As acknowledged by the study, its TCR sequencing and HLA analysis included a relatively small number of individuals.

From germline, CDR1 is MNHEY and CDR2 SMNVEV (reference sequence). CDR3 size: 15 residues. V was trimmed by 4 bases and J by 2 bases, leaving 14 bases between them. Comments on this clonotype: Its antigen is undetermined.

Random-hexamer reverse transcription was applied to roughly 0.5 to 1 ug RNA. Amplification of TCR beta CDR3 was carried out by immunoSEQ multiplex PCR, which covered 54 Vbeta and 13 Jbeta segments. MiXCR, run by TCRdb on the immunoSEQ multiplex PCR reads, gives a single entry per CDR3 protein. The sample shows about 400,000 distinct CDR3 sequences, approximately 85% of them seen only once. Input material: CD8+ T cells from PBMCs. The chain couples TRBV27 to TRBJ1-2; D is unresolved. The TCR was taken from a human donor with multiple sclerosis. CDR3 residues: CASSSHQLPNYGYTF. CDR3 DNA sequence: TGTGCCAGCAGTTCTCACCAATTGCCAAACTATGGCTACACCTTC.